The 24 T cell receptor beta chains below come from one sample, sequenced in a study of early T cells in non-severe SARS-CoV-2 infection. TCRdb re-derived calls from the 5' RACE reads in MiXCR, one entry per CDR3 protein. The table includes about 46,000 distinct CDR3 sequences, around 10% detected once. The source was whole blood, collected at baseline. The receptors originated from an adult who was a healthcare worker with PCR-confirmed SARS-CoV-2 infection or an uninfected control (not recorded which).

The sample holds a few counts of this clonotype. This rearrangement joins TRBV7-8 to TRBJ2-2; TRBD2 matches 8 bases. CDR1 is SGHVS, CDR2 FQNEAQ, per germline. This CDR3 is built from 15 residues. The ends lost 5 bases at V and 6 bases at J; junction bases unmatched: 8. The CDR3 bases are TGTGCCAGCAGCCAGCGGGGGCTCGGGTCCGGGGAGCTGTTTTTT. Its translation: CASSQRGLGSGELFF.

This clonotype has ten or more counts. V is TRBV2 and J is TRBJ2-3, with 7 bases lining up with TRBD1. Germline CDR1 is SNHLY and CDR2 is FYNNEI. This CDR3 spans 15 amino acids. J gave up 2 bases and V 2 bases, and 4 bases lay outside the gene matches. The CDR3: CASSELGGLTDTQYF. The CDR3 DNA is TGTGCCAGCAGTGAATTAGGGGGCCTCACAGATACGCAGTATTTT.

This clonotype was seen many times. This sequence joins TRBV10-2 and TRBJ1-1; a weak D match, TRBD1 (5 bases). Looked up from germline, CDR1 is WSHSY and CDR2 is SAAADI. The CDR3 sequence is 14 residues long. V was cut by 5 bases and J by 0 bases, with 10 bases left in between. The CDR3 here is CASSYPGLNTEAFF. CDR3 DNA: TGCGCCAGCAGTTATCCAGGGTTGAACACTGAAGCTTTCTTT.

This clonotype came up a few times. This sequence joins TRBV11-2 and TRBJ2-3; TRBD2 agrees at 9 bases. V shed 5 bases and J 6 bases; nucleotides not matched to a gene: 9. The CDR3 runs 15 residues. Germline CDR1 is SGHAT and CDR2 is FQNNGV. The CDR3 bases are TGTGCCAGCAGCGCAACTAGCGGGTCGCAGGATACGCAGTATTTT. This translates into CASSATSGSQDTQYF.

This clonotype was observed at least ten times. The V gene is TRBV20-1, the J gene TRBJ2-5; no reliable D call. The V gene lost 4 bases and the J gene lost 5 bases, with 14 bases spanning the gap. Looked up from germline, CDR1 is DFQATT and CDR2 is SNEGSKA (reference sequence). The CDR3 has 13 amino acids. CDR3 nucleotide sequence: TGCAGTGCTACGGAAATTGGTTTGGAGACCCAGTACTTC. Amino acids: CSATEIGLETQYF.

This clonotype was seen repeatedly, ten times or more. The DNA for the CDR3 is TGTGCCAGCCATAGCGGCACCTACAATGAGCAGTTCTTC. It translates to CASHSGTYNEQFF. The genes are TRBV19 and TRBJ2-1, with D perhaps matching TRBD2 (6 bases). Germline V lookup: CDR1 LNHDA, CDR2 SQIVND (reference sequence). V lost 9 bases and J lost 2, with 11 bases in between. The CDR3 has 13 residues.

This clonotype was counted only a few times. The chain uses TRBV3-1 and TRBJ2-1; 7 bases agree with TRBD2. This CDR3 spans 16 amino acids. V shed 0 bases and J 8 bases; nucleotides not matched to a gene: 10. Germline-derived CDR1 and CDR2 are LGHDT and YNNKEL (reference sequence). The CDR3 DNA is TGTGCCAGCAGCCAAGATGCCGGGACTAAGAGCTATGAGCAGTTCTTC. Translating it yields CASSQDAGTKSYEQFF.

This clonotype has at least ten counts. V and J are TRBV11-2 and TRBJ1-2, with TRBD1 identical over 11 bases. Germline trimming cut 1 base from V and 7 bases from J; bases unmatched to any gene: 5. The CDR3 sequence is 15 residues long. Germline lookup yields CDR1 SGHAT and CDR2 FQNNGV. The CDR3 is CASSLAGQGAVGYTF. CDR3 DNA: TGTGCCAGCAGCTTAGCCGGACAGGGGGCGGTTGGCTACACCTTC.

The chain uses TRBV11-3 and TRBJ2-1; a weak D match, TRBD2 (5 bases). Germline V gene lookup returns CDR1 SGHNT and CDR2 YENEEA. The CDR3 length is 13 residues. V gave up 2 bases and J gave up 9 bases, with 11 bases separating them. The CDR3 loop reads CASSLIRSGEQFF. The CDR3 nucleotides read TGTGCCAGCAGCTTAATACGAAGCGGTGAGCAGTTCTTC.

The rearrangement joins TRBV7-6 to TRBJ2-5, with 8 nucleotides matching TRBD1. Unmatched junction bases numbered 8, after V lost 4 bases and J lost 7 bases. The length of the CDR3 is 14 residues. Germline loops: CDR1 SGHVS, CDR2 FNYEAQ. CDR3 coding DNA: TGTGCCAGCAGCTCGCTGGACAGGGCTGGGACCCAGTACTTC. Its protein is CASSSLDRAGTQYF.

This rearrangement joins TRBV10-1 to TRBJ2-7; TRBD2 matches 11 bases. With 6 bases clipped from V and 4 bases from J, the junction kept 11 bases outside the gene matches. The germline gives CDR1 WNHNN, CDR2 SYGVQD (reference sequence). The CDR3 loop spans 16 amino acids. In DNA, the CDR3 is TGCGCCAGCAGATTCTTAGCGGGGGGGCCGGATTACGAGCAGTACTTC. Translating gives CASRFLAGGPDYEQYF.

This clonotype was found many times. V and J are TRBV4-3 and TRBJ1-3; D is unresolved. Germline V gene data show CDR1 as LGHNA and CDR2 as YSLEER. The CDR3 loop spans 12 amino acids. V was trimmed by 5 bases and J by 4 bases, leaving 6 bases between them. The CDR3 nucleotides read TGCGCCAGCAGCTCCACGGGAAACACCATATATTTT. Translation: CASSSTGNTIYF.

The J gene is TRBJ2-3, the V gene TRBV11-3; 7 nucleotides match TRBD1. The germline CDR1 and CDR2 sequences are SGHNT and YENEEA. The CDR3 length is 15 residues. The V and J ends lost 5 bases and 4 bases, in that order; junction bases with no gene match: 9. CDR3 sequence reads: CASSRTGAYSDTQYF. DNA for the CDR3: TGTGCCAGCAGCCGGACAGGAGCTTATTCAGATACGCAGTATTTT.

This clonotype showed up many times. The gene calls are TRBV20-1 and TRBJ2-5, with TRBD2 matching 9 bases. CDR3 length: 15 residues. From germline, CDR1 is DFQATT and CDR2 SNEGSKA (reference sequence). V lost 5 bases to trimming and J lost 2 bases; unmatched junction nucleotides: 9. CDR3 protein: CSARLGTSRQETQYF. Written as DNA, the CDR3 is TGCAGTGCTCGCCTAGGGACTAGCAGACAAGAGACCCAGTACTTC.

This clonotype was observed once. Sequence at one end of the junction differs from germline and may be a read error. CDR3 nucleotides: TGTGCCAGCAGCCAAGGGACGGGGACCTACGAGCAGTACTTT. Its translation is CASSQGTGTYEQYF. This sequence joins TRBV3-1 and TRBJ2-7, with D possibly called TRBD1 or TRBD2 (5 bases each). The CDR3 loop spans 14 amino acids. The germline V gene encodes CDR1 LGHDT and CDR2 YNNKEL (reference sequence).

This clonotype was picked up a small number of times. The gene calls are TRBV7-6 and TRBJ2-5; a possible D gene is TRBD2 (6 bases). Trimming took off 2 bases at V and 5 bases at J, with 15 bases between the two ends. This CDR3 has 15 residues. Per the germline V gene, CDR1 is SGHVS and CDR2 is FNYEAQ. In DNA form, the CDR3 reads TGTGCCAGCAGCTTAATGACAGCCGGAGGGGAGACCCAGTACTTC. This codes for CASSLMTAGGETQYF.

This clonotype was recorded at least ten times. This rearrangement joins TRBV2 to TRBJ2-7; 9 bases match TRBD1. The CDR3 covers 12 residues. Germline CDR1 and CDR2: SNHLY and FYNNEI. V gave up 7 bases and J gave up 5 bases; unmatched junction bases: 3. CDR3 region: CASKTGGHEQYF. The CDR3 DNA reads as TGTGCCAGCAAGACAGGGGGACACGAGCAGTACTTC.

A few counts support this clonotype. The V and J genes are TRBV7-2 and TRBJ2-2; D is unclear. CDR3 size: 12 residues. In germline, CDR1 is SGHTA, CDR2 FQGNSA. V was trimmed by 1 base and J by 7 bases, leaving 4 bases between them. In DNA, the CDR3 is TGTGCCAGCAGCTTAGTACTCGGGGAGCTGTTTTTT. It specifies CASSLVLGELFF.

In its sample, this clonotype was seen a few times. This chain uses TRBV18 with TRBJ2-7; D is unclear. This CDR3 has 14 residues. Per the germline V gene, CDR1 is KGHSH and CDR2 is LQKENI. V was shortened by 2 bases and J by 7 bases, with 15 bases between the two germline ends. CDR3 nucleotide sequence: TGTGCCAGCTCACCAAGGTCCGCCAAAGGGGAGCAGTACTTC. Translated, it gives CASSPRSAKGEQYF.

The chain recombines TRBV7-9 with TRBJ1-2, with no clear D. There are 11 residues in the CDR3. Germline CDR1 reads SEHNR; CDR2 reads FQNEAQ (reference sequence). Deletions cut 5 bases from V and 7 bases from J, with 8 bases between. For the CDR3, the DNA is TGTGCCAGCAGCCCTAATGCTGGCTACACCTTC. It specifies CASSPNAGYTF.

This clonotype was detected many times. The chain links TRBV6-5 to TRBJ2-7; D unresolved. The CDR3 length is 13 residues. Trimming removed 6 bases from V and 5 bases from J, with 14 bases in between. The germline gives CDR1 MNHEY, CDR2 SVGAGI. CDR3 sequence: CASSNLVENEQYF. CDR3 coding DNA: TGTGCCAGCAGCAACCTAGTGGAGAACGAGCAGTACTTC.

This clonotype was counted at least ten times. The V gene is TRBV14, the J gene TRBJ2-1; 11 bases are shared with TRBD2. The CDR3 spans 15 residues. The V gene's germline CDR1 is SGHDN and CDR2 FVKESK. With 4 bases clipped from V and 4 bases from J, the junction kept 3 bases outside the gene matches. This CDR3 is CASSRTSGLYNEQFF. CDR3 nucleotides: TGTGCCAGCAGCCGGACTAGCGGGCTTTACAATGAGCAGTTCTTC.

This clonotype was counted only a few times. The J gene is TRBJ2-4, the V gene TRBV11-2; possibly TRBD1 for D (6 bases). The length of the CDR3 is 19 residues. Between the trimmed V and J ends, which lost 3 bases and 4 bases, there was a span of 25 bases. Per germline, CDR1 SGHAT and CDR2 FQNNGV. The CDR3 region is CASSFYPQTGPVYKNIQYF. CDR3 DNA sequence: TGTGCCAGCAGCTTCTACCCTCAGACAGGCCCTGTTTATAAAAACATTCAGTACTTC. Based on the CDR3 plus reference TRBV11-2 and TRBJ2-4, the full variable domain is EAGVAQSPRYKIIEKRQSVAFWCNPISGHATLYWYQQILGQGPKLLIQFQNNGVVDDSQLPKDRFSAERLKGVDSTLKIQPAKLEDSAVYLCASSFYPQTGPVYKNIQYFGAGTRLSVL.

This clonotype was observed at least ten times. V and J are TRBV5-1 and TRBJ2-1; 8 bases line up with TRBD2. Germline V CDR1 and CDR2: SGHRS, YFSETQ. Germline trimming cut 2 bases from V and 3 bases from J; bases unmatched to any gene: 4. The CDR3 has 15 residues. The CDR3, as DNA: TGCGCCAGCAGCTTAGCCGGGACTAGCTACAATGAGCAGTTCTTC. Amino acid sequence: CASSLAGTSYNEQFF.